These 10 T cell receptor beta chains were sequenced from one sample in a study of blood T cell repertoires in COVID-19. TCRdb's table, derived via immunoSEQ multiplex PCR, lists solely in-frame clones and lacks some. Here the sample spans about 210,000 clones, 80% to 90% being singletons. Input material: peripheral blood. The receptors were sampled from a woman between 50 and 59 years old with active or convalescent COVID-19.

V is TRBV6-5 and J is TRBJ1-6; no definite D call. Trimming took 6 bases from V and 7 from J, leaving 16 bases between them. This CDR3 has 15 residues. The germline gives CDR1 MNHEY, CDR2 SVGAGI. The CDR3 here is CASRVAGPPNSPLHF. The CDR3 coding sequence is TGTGCCAGCAGAGTGGCGGGTCCTCCGAATTCACCCCTCCACTTT.

V and J are TRBV7-3 and TRBJ2-1, with a possible D match to TRBD1 (6 bases). V was cut by 3 bases and J by 8 bases, with 17 bases left in between. Germline V gene lookup returns CDR1 SGHTA and CDR2 FQGTGA. The CDR3 runs to 15 residues. The CDR3 region is CASSFLGAAKDEQFF. CDR3 DNA: TGTGCCAGCAGCTTTCTGGGGGCGGCTAAGGATGAGCAGTTCTTC.

This sequence joins TRBV20-1 and TRBJ1-4; the D gene is possibly TRBD1 (6 bases). The CDR3 contains 11 residues. Trimming pared 6 bases from V and 8 bases from J, leaving 10 bases between. Germline V gives CDR1 DFQATT, CDR2 SNEGSKA (reference sequence). CDR3 residues: CSAMTGEKLFF. CDR3 bases: TGCAGTGCCATGACAGGCGAAAAACTGTTTTTT.

This clone was recorded a few times. The V gene is TRBV13, the J gene TRBJ2-7; maybe TRBD2 (7 bases). Germline V lookup: CDR1 PRHDT, CDR2 FYEKMQ (reference sequence). V gave up 2 bases and J gave up 3 bases, with 14 bases separating them. This CDR3 region has 15 residues. The CDR3 DNA reads as TGTGCCAGCAGCTTAAGGGGGGAGGGGCTCTACGAGCAGTACGTC. It is translated as CASSLRGEGLYEQYV.

The V gene is TRBV19, the J gene TRBJ2-7; 10 bases map to TRBD2. This CDR3 has 15 amino acids. The V segment lost 3 bases and the J segment 4 bases; nucleotides outside the gene matches: 6. CDR1 and CDR2 (germline): LNHDA, SQIVND (reference sequence). CDR3 nucleotides: TGTGCCAGTAGTATCTCTAGCGGGAGAGGGTACGAGCAGTACTTC. This encodes CASSISSGRGYEQYF.

The chain carries TRBV28 and TRBJ2-7; 7 bases fit TRBD1. Germline V gene lookup returns CDR1 MDHEN and CDR2 SYDVKM. V lost 6 bases to trimming and J lost 0 bases; unmatched junction nucleotides: 11. CDR3 length: 16 residues. The CDR3 loop reads CASSKAGQVSSYEQYF. CDR3 nucleotide sequence: TGTGCCAGCAGCAAAGCCGGACAGGTGAGCTCCTACGAGCAGTACTTC.

The chain links TRBV6-5 to TRBJ1-1, with D possibly matching TRBD1 (5 bases). The CDR3 is 13 amino acids. Trimming left V 6 bases short and J 5 bases short, with 13 bases between. The germline gives CDR1 MNHEY, CDR2 SVGAGI. In DNA, the CDR3 is TGTGCCAGCAGCCGGGGGGAACTGACTGAAGCTTTCTTT. It yields the protein CASSRGELTEAFF.

This clone was recorded once. The rearrangement links TRBV9 to TRBJ1-1, with D unclear. Trimming removed 0 bases from V and 5 bases from J, with 17 bases in between. Germline CDR1 is SGDLS and CDR2 is YYNGEE. This CDR3 is 16 amino acids long. The CDR3 DNA is TGTGCCAGCAGCGTAGGCGGAGGAGGGCGTGCAACTGAAGCTTTCTTT. This codes for CASSVGGGGRATEAFF.

The chain employs TRBV11-1 and TRBJ1-1; TRBD1 aligns across 8 bases. V was pared by 7 bases and J by 0 bases, with 7 bases of the junction left unmatched. Per the germline V gene, CDR1 is SGHAT and CDR2 is FQDESV (reference sequence). This CDR3 is 15 amino acids long. CDR3 nucleotides: TGTGCCAGCAACTCTGGACAGGGAATGAACACTGAAGCTTTCTTT. This codes for CASNSGQGMNTEAFF.

The V gene is TRBV5-8, the J gene TRBJ2-5; 11 nucleotides line up with TRBD2. CDR3 length equals 15 residues. Per germline, CDR1 SGHTS and CDR2 YDEGEE. V shed 2 bases, J shed 2 bases, and the junction held 2 bases outside the gene matches. The CDR3 DNA is TGTGCCAGCAGCTTACTAGCGGGGGTTCAAGAGACCCAGTACTTC. This sequence encodes CASSLLAGVQETQYF.